Presented here are 14 T cell receptor beta chains from one specimen sequenced in a study of T cell responses to AZD1222 COVID-19 vaccine. The method was immunoSEQ multiplex PCR; TCRdb's version includes in-frame clones alone and lacks a portion of them. The sample yields 150,000 to 200,000 clones, under 95% seen once. The source material was peripheral blood, sampled on day 0 of MenACWY control vaccination. All receptors derive from an adult in good health.

The rearrangement uses TRBV5-1 and TRBJ2-7; no reliable D call. Germline CDR1 SGHRS, CDR2 YFSETQ. Between the trimmed V and J ends, which lost 4 bases and 4 bases, there was a span of 9 bases. The CDR3 runs to 12 residues. The CDR3 protein is CASSGNGYEQYF. CDR3 DNA sequence: TGCGCCAGCAGCGGGAACGGGTACGAGCAGTACTTC.

The J gene is TRBJ1-2, the V gene TRBV28; D may be TRBD1 (5 bases). Germline V gene sequence: CDR1 MDHEN, CDR2 SYDVKM. The CDR3 has 14 residues. V was cut by 6 bases and J by 4 bases, with 15 bases left in between. CDR3 residues: CASRLGTGVYGYTF. The CDR3, as DNA: TGTGCCAGCAGACTAGGGACGGGAGTCTATGGCTACACCTTC.

CDR3 region: CASSASGGTNEKLFF. DNA of the CDR3: TGCGCCAGCAGCGCCTCGGGAGGGACTAATGAAAAACTGTTTTTT. This rearrangement joins TRBV5-1 to TRBJ1-4; D gene ambiguous. CDR1 is SGHRS and CDR2 is YFSETQ in the germline V gene. CDR3 size: 15 residues. Between the trimmed V and J ends, which lost 4 bases and 2 bases, there was a span of 12 bases.

Comment on this clone: The sample has other DNA sequences that encode this CDR3 too. The chain combines TRBV19 with TRBJ1-1; a possible D gene is TRBD1 (6 bases). Germline CDR1 is LNHDA and CDR2 is SQIVND (reference sequence). V was cut by 4 bases and J by 0 bases, with 9 bases left in between. The CDR3 length is 14 residues. CDR3 in DNA: TGTGCCAGTAGTACGGGACACCTGAACACTGAAGCTTTCTTT. Translated, it gives CASSTGHLNTEAFF.

This chain connects TRBV28 to TRBJ2-1, with D perhaps TRBD2 (5 bases). CDR1 and CDR2 (germline): MDHEN, SYDVKM. Trimming removed 6 bases at V and 3 bases at J, with 6 bases between. The CDR3 length is 12 residues. CDR3 bases: TGTGCCAGCAGGACTATCTACAATGAGCAGTTCTTC. Protein: CASRTIYNEQFF.

This clone occurred once. V is TRBV4-2 and J is TRBJ1-4; a weak D match, TRBD1 (6 bases). This CDR3 spans 14 amino acids. The germline gives CDR1 LGHNA, CDR2 YNFKEQ. Trimming shortened V by 4 bases and J by 11 bases, and 17 bases separated the two germline ends. Written as DNA, the CDR3 is TGTGCCAGCAGCCCTGAACAGGGCCCTGGGAAACTGTTTTTT. Encoded protein: CASSPEQGPGKLFF.

The chain carries TRBV2 and TRBJ2-1, with a tentative D call TRBD1 (6 bases). The CDR3 is made up of 12 amino acids. The V and J ends lost 8 bases and 4 bases respectively, with 9 bases between them. In germline, CDR1 is SNHLY, CDR2 FYNNEI. CDR3 coding DNA: TGTGCCAGCTCAGACAGGTACAATGAGCAGTTCTTC. Translating gives CASSDRYNEQFF.

The V and J genes are TRBV11-2 and TRBJ1-2; D possibly corresponds to TRBD1 (5 bases). The germline CDR1 and CDR2 sequences are SGHAT and FQNNGV. The ends were cut back, 0 bases at V and 7 bases at J, with 9 bases in the middle. There are 13 residues in the CDR3. The CDR3 spells CASSLDIQGGYTF. DNA for the CDR3: TGTGCCAGCAGCTTAGATATCCAGGGTGGCTACACCTTC.

The chain joins TRBV6-4 to TRBJ2-1; D gene ambiguous. Looked up from germline, CDR1 is MRHNA and CDR2 is SNTAGT. V was shortened by 8 bases and J by 5 bases, with 16 bases between the two germline ends. The CDR3 is 14 amino acids. Here the CDR3 DNA reads TGTGCCAGCTCCAGGATGGCTGCTAACAATGAGCAGTTCTTC. It specifies CASSRMAANNEQFF.

V and J are TRBV2 and TRBJ1-1; 7 nucleotides line up with TRBD1. The CDR3 sequence is 15 residues long. V shed 6 bases, J shed 0 bases, and the junction held 7 bases outside the gene matches. Looked up from germline, CDR1 is SNHLY and CDR2 is FYNNEI. The CDR3 region has the DNA TGTGCCAGCAGCCCCAGGACAGGCATGAACACTGAAGCTTTCTTT. This sequence encodes CASSPRTGMNTEAFF.

This rearrangement joins TRBV28 to TRBJ1-2; 7 positions match TRBD1. Trimming took 3 bases from V and 4 from J; bases not matched to a gene: 5. Germline values: CDR1 MDHEN, CDR2 SYDVKM. The CDR3 totals 14 residues. Here the CDR3 reads CASSFQGGSYGYTF. The CDR3 DNA reads TGTGCCAGCAGTTTTCAGGGGGGGAGCTATGGCTACACCTTC.

The chain uses TRBV28 and TRBJ2-3; D is unclear. CDR1 MDHEN and CDR2 SYDVKM come from the germline V gene. The CDR3 runs to 14 residues. Trimming took off 5 bases at V and 2 bases at J, with 11 bases between the two ends. Written as DNA, the CDR3 is TGTGCCAGCAGTCCCTCTCTTGACACAGATACGCAGTATTTT. This encodes CASSPSLDTDTQYF.

This chain links TRBV7-3 with TRBJ2-3; possibly TRBD1 or TRBD2 for D (6 bases each). Germline V gene lookup returns CDR1 SGHTA and CDR2 FQGTGA. The V end lost 0 bases, the J end lost 1 base, and 20 bases lay between the germline ends. This CDR3 has 19 residues. CDR3 residues: CASSLTGGGAPLGTDTQYF. In DNA, the CDR3 is TGTGCCAGCAGCTTAACAGGGGGAGGTGCCCCTCTCGGCACAGATACGCAGTATTTT.

This rearrangement joins TRBV12-1 to TRBJ1-4. TRBV12-1 counts as a pseudogene. This CDR3 comprises 14 residues. This CDR3 reads CASSQSRDNEKLFF. CDR3 in DNA: TGTGCCAGCAGCCAGAGCCGGGATAATGAAAAACTGTTTTTT.